This TCR beta chain was retrieved from a study of tumor-infiltrating lymphocytes in primary liver carcinoma (dated by TCRdb to about 2017). At the level of the whole study: Surgical resection was performed in China between November 2015 and 2016 on four or five patients with histopathologically diagnosed primary liver carcinoma. TCRbeta repertoire sequencing, expression microarrays and whole-exome sequencing were combined in the study across five regions of each liver tumor, with adjacent normal tissue and blood also included. A total of 35 specimens from 5 patients, comprising some 25 tumor regions, 5 adjacent noncancerous liver tissues and 5 peripheral blood samples, were covered by TCRbeta repertoire sequencing. Tumors of the five patients were stage T1-T3 N0M0 with maximum diameters of roughly 4.2 to 10 cm. Roughly 3.65 to 7.13 million productive TCRbeta reads were obtained per sample, and no significant difference in read depth was found between tissue types. Technical replicate repertoires showed high reproducibility, with mean shared-clone rates roughly 0.89 and correlation coefficients above 0.95. Hepatocellular carcinoma (four) or combined HCC and intrahepatic cholangiocarcinoma (one) was present in the five patients, who were three men and two women aged 30 to 69 years. The research as a whole found: The top 250 clones accounted for a significantly greater share of the repertoire in tumors than in blood (p = 0.039). Because only the TCR beta chain was sequenced and unpaired alpha chains were not captured, true repertoire diversity is likely underestimated. Because the samples were bulk and unsorted, CD4+ and CD8+ T cell repertoires could not be compared. Consistent with antigen-driven expansion, pairs of tumor regions showed higher repertoire overlap (mean around 36%) than either tumor-adjacent pairs (approximately 17%) or tumor-blood pairs (roughly 14%). With just a few patients in the study, the authors point out that the findings should be validated in a larger study.

Starting from approximately 500 ng total RNA, TCRbeta-specific cDNA was produced by reverse transcription with a constant-region primer and ProtoScript II reverse transcriptase. Three nested multiplex PCR rounds, following a slightly modified ARM-PCR procedure, were used to build the TCRbeta libraries. The first two PCR rounds used multiplex TRBV1-TRBV30 forward primers with a Cbeta reverse primer, each for approximately 11 cycles. A final 25-cycle PCR with Deep VentR polymerase added sample barcodes and Illumina adapters. Before sequencing, amplicons of 200-500 bp were purified from gel using a QIAquick gel extraction kit. An Illumina HiSeq 2500 was used to sequence the TCRbeta amplicons, generating 250-bp paired-end reads. As for the authors' bioinformatics: Trimmomatic v0.33 was used to quality-trim the reads, and FLASH v1.2.11 was used to merge paired reads so that full CDR3 sequences could be recovered. V, D and J germline segments were assigned to the rearranged TCRbeta sequences by MiGEC v1.2.1b. VDJtools v1.0.0 computed clonotype statistics and Shannon-Wiener diversity indices. To reduce sampling bias, subsequent analyses other than the diversity analysis used only the 250 most abundant clonotypes in each sample. Using fastp trimming at Q25 and MiXCR clonotype assembly, TCRdb reanalyzed the public sequencing data and kept in-frame beta chains. Every distinct CDR3 protein forms one entry, paired with its most common genes and DNA. TCRdb, rather than the study authors, made the V and J calls. Across this sample there are some 320,000 distinct CDR3 sequences, with around three fifths seen only once. Roughly 8.9% of the sample is in the top ten clones.

Blood RNA was extracted from unsorted whole blood with TRIzol reagent; germline DNA came from the DNeasy Blood & Tissue kit. Chronic HBV infection was present in the patients, and the patients were treatment-naive at sampling. Before surgery, roughly 4.2 milliliters of peripheral blood were drawn into K2EDTA tubes. The germline V gene sets CDR1 to MNHEY and CDR2 to SVGEGT. From the cysteine through the phenylalanine, the CDR3 covers 14 amino acids. Solely the CDR3 DNA is kept, with 42 bases framed from the first base. As concerns this clonotype: What this receptor recognizes is not known. A read error may explain this, as a much larger clone is one base away.

The sequencing sample was made of peripheral blood. This sequence originates from a man in his forties with primary liver carcinoma and hepatitis B virus infection. The chain couples TRBV6-2 or TRBV6-3 to TRBJ2-7; a confident D gene designation cannot be given. The DNA is TGTGACAGCAGTTACTCTGGGGTTCCCTACGAGCAGTACTTC. Its translation is CDSSYSGVPYEQYF.